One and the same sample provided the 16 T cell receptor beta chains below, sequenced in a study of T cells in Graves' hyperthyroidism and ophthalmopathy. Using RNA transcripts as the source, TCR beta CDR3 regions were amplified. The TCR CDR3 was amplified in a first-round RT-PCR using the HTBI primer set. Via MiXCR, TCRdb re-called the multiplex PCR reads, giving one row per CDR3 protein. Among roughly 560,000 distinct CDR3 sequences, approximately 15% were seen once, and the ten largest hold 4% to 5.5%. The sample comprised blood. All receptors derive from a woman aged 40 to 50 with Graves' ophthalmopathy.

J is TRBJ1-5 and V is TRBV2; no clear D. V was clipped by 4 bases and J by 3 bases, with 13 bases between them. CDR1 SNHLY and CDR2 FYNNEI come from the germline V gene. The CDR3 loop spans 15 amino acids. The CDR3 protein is CASSVVTAYNQPQHF. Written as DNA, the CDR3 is TGTGCCAGCAGTGTAGTGACTGCCTACAATCAGCCCCAGCATTTT.

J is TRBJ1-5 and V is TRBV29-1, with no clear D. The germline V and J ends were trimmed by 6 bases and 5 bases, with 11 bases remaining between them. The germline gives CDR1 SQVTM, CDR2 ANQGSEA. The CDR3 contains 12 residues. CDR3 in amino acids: CSVSEADQPQHF. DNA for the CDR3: TGCAGCGTCTCGGAGGCGGATCAGCCCCAGCATTTT. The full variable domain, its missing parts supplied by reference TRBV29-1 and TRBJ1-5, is SAVISQKPSRDICQRGTSLTIQCQVDSQVTMMFWYRQQPGQSLTLIATANQGSEATYESGFVIDKFPISRPNLTFSTLTVSNMSPEDSSIYLCSVSEADQPQHFGDGTRLSIL.

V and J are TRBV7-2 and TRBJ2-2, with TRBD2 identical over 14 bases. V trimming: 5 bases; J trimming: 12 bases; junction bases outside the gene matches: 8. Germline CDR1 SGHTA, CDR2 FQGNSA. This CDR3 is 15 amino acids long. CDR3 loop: CASSPGTSGRRQLFF. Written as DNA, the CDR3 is TGTGCCAGCAGCCCTGGGACTAGCGGGAGAAGGCAGCTGTTTTTT.

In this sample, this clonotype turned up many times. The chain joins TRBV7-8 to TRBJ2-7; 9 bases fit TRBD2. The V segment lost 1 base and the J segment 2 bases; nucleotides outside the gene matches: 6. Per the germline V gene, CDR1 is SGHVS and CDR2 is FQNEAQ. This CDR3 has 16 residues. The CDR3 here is CASSLGAGLATYEQYF. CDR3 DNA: TGTGCCAGCAGCTTAGGGGCCGGACTAGCGACCTACGAGCAGTACTTC.

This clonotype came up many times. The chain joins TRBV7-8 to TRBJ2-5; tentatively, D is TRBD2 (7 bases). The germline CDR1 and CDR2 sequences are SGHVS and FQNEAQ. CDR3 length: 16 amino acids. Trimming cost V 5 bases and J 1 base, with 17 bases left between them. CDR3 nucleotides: TGTGCCAGCAGCACAAGTGGGGGGGCCTCCCAAGAGACCCAGTACTTC. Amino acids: CASSTSGGASQETQYF.

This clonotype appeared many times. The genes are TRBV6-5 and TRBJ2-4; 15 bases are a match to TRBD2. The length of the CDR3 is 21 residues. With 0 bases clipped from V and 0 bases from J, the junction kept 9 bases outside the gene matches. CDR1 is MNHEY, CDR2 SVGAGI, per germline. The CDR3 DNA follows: TGTGCCAGCAGTTACTCCCCGCCGGGACTAGCGGGAGGTATAGCCAAAAACATTCAGTACTTC. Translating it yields CASSYSPPGLAGGIAKNIQYF.

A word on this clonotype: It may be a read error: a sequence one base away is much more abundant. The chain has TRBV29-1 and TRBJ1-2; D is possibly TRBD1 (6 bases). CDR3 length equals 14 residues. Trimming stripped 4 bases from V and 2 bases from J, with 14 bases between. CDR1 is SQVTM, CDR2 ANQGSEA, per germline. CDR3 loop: CSVVSGGSNYGYTF. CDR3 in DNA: TGCAGCGTTGTGTCGGGGGGCAGCAACTATGGCTACACCTTC.

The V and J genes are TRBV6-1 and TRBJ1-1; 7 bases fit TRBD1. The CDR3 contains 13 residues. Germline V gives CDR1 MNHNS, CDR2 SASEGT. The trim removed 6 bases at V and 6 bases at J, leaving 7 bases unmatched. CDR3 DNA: TGTGCCAGCAGGCGGACAGGAGTGGCTGAAGCTTTCTTT. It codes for CASRRTGVAEAFF.

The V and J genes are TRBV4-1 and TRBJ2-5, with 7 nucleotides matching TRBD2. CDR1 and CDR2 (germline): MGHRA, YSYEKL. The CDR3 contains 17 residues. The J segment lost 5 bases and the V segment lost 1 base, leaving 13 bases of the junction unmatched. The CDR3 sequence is CASSQGVWAGVGETQYF. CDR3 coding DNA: TGCGCCAGCAGCCAAGGGGTGTGGGCGGGAGTAGGGGAGACCCAGTACTTC.

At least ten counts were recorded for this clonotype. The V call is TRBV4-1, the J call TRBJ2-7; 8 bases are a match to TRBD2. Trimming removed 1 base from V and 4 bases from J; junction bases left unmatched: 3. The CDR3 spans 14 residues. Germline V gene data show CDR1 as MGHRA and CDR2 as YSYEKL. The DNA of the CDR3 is TGCGCCAGCAGCCAAGGCCAGCGGGGGTACGAGCAGTACTTC. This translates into CASSQGQRGYEQYF.

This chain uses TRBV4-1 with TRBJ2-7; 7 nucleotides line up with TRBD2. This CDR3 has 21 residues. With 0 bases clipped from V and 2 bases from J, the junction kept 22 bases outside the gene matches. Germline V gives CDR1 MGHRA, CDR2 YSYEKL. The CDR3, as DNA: TGCGCCAGCAGCCAAGATGTTTGTGGGGGGTGTGGCGGGAGATTCGCCTACGAGCAGTACTTC. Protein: CASSQDVCGGCGGRFAYEQYF.

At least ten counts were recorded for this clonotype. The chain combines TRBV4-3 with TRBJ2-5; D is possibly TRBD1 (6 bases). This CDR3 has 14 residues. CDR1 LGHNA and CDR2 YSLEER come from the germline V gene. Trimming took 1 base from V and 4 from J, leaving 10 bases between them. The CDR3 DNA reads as TGCGCCAGCAGCCAAGGAGTGACAGGAGAGACCCAGTACTTC. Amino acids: CASSQGVTGETQYF.

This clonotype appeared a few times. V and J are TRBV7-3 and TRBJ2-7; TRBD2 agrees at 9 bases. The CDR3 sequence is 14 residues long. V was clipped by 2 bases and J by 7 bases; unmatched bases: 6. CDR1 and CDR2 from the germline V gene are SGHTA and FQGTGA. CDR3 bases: TGTGCCAGCAGCTTAGTAGCGGGAGCGGGGGAGCAGTACTTC. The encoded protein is CASSLVAGAGEQYF.

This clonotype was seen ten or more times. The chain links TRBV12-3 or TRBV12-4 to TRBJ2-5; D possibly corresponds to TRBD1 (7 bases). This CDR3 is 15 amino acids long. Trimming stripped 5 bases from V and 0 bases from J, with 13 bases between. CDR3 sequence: CASSAGTAYQETQYF. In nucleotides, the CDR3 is TGTGCCAGCAGTGCGGGGACAGCGTACCAAGAGACCCAGTACTTC.

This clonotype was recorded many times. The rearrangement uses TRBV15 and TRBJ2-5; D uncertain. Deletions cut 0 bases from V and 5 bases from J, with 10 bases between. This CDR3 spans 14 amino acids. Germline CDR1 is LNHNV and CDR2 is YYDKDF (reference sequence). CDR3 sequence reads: CATSRDGLQETQYF. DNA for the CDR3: TGTGCCACCAGCAGAGATGGTCTGCAGGAGACCCAGTACTTC. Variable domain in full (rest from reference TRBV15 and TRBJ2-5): DAMVIQNPRYQVTQFGKPVTLSCSQTLNHNVMYWYQQKSSQAPKLLFHYYDKDFNNEADTPDNFQSRRPNTSFCFLDIRSPGLGDTAMYLCATSRDGLQETQYFGPGTRLLVL.

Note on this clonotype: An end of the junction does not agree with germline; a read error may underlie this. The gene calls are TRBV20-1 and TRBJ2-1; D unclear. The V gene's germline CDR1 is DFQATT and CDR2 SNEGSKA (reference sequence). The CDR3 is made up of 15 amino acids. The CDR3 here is CSARDWFSSHNEQFF. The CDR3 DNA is TGCAGTGCTAGAGATTGGTTCAGCTCCCACAATGAGCAGTTCTTC.